This paragraph covers one T cell receptor (beta chain) sequence. No antigen is known for it. This entry is derived from a study of cytotoxic CD8 clonotypes in ibrutinib-treated CLL. Study-wide context: Response sampling took place at median 12 months of treatment, range 6 to 36. General study results and limits: Patients showed higher baseline clonality than age-matched healthy donors, and it tracked circulating CD8+ T-cell counts. Public clonotypes, rarely seen, contracted or held steady on treatment.

Assay used: immunoSEQ multiplex PCR; TCRdb lists only in-frame clones, some missing. Among under 150,000 clones listed, around 90% were seen once. The CDR3 is made up of 11 amino acids. From germline, CDR1 is MDHEN and CDR2 SYDVKM. Between the trimmed V and J ends, which lost 6 bases and 7 bases, there was a span of 9 bases. Genomic DNA in an amount of approximately 1.9 micrograms was extracted from cryopreserved PBMCs and used for the preparation of TCR beta libraries. The chain uses TRBV28 and TRBJ1-1; D remains ambiguous. The sequence derives from a human donor with chronic lymphocytic leukemia. The material was PBMCs, obtained after 12 months of ibrutinib treatment. The CDR3 DNA reads as TGTGCCAGCAGCCTCGTGGGTGAAGCTTTCTTT. It codes for CASSLVGEAFF.